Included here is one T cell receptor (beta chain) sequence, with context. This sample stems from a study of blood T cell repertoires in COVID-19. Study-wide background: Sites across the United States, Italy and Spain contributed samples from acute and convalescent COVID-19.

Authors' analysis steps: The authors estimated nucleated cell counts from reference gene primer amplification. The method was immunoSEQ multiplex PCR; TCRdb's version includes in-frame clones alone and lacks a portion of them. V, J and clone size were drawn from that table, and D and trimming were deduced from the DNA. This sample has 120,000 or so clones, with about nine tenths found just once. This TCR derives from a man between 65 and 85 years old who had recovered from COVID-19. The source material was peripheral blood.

The CDR3 DNA follows: TGTGCCAGTAGCCCAGCGGACTCCTACAATGAGCAGTTCTTC. It specifies CASSPADSYNEQFF. V gene TRBV19 combines with J gene TRBJ2-1; tentative D call: TRBD2 (5 bases). The CDR3 runs 14 residues. Germline CDR1 reads LNHDA; CDR2 reads SQIVND (reference sequence). Trimming removed 6 bases from V and 0 bases from J, with 9 bases in between.